This TCR beta chain was identified in a study of T cells after yellow fever vaccination. Concerning this clonotype: One end of the junction is discordant with germline, which a read error may explain.

MiXCR, applied by TCRdb to the 5' RACE reads, yields one record per CDR3 protein. The data hold about 340,000 distinct CDR3 sequences, with under 15% observed a single time. CDR3 length: 16 amino acids. Germline V gene sequence: CDR1 DFQATT, CDR2 SNEGSKA (reference sequence). The sample was CD4+ T cells sorted from PBMCs, taken 15 days after the yellow fever booster vaccination. The clonotype comes from a man between 18 and 29 years old who received the YFV17D yellow fever vaccine. The chain joins TRBV20-1 to TRBJ2-3; TRBD2 aligns across 10 bases. CDR3 amino acids: CCARTGLAAHLDTQYF. The CDR3 region has the DNA TGCTGTGCTAGAACCGGACTAGCGGCACACTTAGATACGCAGTATTTT.